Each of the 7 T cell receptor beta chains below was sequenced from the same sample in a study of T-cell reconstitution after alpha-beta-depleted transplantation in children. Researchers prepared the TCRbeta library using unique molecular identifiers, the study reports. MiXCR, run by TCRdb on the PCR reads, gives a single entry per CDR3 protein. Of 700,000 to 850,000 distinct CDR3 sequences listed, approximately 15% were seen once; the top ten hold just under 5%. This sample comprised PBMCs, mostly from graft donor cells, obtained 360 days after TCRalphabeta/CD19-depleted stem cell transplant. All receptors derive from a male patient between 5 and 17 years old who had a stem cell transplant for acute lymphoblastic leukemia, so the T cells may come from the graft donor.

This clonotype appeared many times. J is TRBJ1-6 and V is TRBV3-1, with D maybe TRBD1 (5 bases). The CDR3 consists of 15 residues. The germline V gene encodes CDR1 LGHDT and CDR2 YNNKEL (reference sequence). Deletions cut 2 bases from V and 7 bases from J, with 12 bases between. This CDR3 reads CASSQSSGGNSPLHF. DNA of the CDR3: TGTGCCAGCAGCCAATCATCGGGGGGGAATTCACCCCTCCACTTT.

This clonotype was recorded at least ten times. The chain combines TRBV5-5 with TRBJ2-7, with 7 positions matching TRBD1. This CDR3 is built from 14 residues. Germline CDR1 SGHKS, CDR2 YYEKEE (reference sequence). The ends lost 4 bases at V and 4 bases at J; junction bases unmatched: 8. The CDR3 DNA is TGTGCCAGCAGCATTGACAGGGCGAGGTACGAGCAGTACTTC. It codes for CASSIDRARYEQYF.

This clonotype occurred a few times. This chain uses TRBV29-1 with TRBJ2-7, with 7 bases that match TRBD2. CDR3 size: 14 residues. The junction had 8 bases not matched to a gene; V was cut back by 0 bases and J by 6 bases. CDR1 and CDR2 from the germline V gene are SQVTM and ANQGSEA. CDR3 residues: CSVEDRGRGAEQYF. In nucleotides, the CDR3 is TGCAGCGTTGAAGATCGCGGGAGAGGGGCCGAGCAGTACTTC.

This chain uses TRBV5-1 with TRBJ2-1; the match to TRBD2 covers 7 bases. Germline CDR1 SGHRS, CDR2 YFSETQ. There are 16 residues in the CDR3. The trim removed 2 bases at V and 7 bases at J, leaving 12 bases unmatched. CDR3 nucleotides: TGCGCCAGCAGCTTCCCGGGGCTAGCGGTTAGGAATGAGCAGTTCTTC. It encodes CASSFPGLAVRNEQFF. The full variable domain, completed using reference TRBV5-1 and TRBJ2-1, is KAGVTQTPRYLIKTRGQQVTLSCSPISGHRSVSWYQQTPGQGLQFLFEYFSETQRNKGNFPGRFSGRQFSNSRSEMNVSTLELGDSALYLCASSFPGLAVRNEQFFGPGTRLTVL.

CDR3 sequence: CASSSIGGRGSNEQFF. CDR3 DNA sequence: TGTGCCAGCAGCTCTATCGGGGGGCGCGGGTCGAATGAGCAGTTCTTC. The V and J genes are TRBV7-6 and TRBJ2-1, with D perhaps matching TRBD2 (7 bases). V lost 4 bases and J lost 7, with 20 bases in between. The CDR3 is made up of 16 amino acids. Germline V gene data show CDR1 as SGHVS and CDR2 as FNYEAQ.

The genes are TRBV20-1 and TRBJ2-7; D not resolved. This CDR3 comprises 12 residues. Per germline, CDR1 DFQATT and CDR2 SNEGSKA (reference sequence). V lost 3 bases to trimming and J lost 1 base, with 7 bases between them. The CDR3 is CSARSTSYEQYF. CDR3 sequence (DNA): TGCAGTGCTAGGTCGACTTCCTACGAGCAGTACTTC.

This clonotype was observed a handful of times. CDR3 nucleotide sequence: TGTGCCAGCCTCTTGGGGGCAGGAACCGGGGAGCTGTTTTTT. Its translation: CASLLGAGTGELFF. V usage is TRBV10-3 and J usage is TRBJ2-2, with D tentatively TRBD1 (6 bases). Per germline, CDR1 ENHRY and CDR2 SYGVKD. The CDR3 runs to 14 residues. Deletions cut 10 bases from V and 5 bases from J, with 17 bases between.